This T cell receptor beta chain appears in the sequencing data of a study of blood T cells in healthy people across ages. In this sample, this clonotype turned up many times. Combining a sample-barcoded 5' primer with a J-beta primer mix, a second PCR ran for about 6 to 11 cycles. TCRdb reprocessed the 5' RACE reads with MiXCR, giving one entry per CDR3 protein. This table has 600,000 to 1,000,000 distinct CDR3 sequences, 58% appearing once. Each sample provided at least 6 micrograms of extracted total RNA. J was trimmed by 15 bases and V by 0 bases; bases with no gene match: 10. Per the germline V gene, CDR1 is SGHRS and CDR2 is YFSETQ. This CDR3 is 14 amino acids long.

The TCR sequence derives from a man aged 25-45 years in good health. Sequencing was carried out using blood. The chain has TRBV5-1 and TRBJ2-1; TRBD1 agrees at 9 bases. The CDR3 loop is CASSLAGTGQFPFF. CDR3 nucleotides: TGCGCCAGCAGCTTGGCCGGGACAGGGCAGTTCCCGTTCTTC. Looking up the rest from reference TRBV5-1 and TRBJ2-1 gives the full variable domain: KAGVTQTPRYLIKTRGQQVTLSCSPISGHRSVSWYQQTPGQGLQFLFEYFSETQRNKGNFPGRFSGRQFSNSRSEMNVSTLELGDSALYLCASSLAGTGQFPFFGPGTRLTVL.